This T cell receptor beta chain was obtained from a study of T cells in Graves' hyperthyroidism and ophthalmopathy. Study findings and constraints: With a median lead of around 6.7 months before onset, the model predicted ophthalmopathy.

From RNA transcripts, TCR beta CDR3 regions were amplified. In the first-round RT-PCR of the TCR CDR3, the HTBI primer set was used. Each CDR3 protein is one row after TCRdb ran MiXCR on the multiplex PCR reads. The sample holds 750,000 to 900,000 distinct CDR3 sequences; more than 30% are singletons and the top ten take approximately 8.7%. The CDR3 loop spans 16 amino acids. V dropped 6 bases and J dropped 4; count of bases not matched to a gene: 10. Germline V gene lookup returns CDR1 ENHRY and CDR2 SYGVKD. Pregnant or lactating patients were excluded, as were those with uncontrolled infection or other autoimmune disease. Together with thyroid ultrasound, orbital computed tomography, serum thyroxine and TRAb, clinical symptoms were used for diagnoses. This clonotype occurred many times. Its antigen is not known.

Material for sequencing was blood. The chain carries TRBV10-3 and TRBJ2-7; 12 bases are a match to TRBD2. This sequence originates from a man aged 18 to 29 with Graves' hyperthyroidism. The CDR3 here is CAIRSLAGGAVYEQYF. The CDR3 DNA reads as TGTGCCATCAGATCACTAGCGGGAGGAGCTGTGTACGAGCAGTACTTC.